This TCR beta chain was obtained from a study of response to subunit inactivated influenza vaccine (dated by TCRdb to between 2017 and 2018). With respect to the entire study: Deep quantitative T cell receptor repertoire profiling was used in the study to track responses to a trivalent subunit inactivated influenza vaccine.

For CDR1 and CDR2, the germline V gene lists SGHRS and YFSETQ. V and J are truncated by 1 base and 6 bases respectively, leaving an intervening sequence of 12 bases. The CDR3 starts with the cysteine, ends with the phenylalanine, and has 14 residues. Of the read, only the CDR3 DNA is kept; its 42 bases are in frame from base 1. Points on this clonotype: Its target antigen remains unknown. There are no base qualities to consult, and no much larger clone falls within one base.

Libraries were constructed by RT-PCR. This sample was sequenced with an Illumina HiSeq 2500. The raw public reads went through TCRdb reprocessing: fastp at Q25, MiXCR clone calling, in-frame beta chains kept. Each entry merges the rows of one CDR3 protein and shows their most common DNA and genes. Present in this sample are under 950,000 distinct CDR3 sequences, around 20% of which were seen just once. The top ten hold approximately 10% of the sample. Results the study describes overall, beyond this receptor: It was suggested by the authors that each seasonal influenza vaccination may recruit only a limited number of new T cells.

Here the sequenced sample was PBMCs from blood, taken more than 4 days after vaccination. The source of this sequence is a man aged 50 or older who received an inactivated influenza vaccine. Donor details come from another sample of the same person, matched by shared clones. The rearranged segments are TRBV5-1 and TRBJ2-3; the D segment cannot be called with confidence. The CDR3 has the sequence CASSLLISGDTQYF. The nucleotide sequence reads TGCGCCAGCAGCTTGCTAATCTCCGGGGATACGCAGTATTTT. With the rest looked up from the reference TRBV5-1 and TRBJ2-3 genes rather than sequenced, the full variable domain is KAGVTQTPRYLIKTRGQQVTLSCSPISGHRSVSWYQQTPGQGLQFLFEYFSETQRNKGNFPGRFSGRQFSNSRSEMNVSTLELGDSALYLCASSLLISGDTQYFGPGTRLTVL.